This T cell receptor beta chain comes out of a study of cytomegalovirus exposure and HLA in healthy donors. General study points: High sensitivity and specificity were reportedly achieved when the classifier diagnosed cytomegalovirus status.

With respect to this clone: No antigen is known for it.

The V gene's germline CDR1 is MNHEY and CDR2 SVGAGI. This CDR3 is 15 amino acids long. V gave up 5 bases and J gave up 6 bases; unmatched junction bases: 9. PCR primers comprised 60 Vbeta and 13 Jbeta primers. Produced via immunoSEQ multiplex PCR; TCRdb's table is partial and in-frame only. Its table lists 100,000 to 150,000 clones. The clonotype was recovered from a woman aged 40 to 50 in good health and CMV-seropositive. The chain couples TRBV6-5 to TRBJ2-5, with 10 bases matching TRBD1. Source material: PBMCs. The CDR3 DNA reads TGTGCCAGCAGTCCAACCGGGACAGGGGCCAAGACCCAGTACTTC. The encoded protein is CASSPTGTGAKTQYF.